These 5 T cell receptor beta chains were sequenced from one sample in a study of blood T cell repertoires in COVID-19. Only in-frame clones appear in the TCRdb table, and some are missing; sequencing was by immunoSEQ multiplex PCR. Here the sample spans 100,000 or so clones, roughly 92% being singletons. Sequenced sample: peripheral blood. These receptors were taken from a man in his 70s with acute or convalescent COVID-19.

This chain uses TRBV6-6 with TRBJ2-4, with D tentatively TRBD1 (6 bases). V shed 5 bases and J shed 0 bases, with 20 bases lying between them. Germline loops: CDR1 MNHNY, CDR2 SVGAGI (reference sequence). CDR3 length equals 18 residues. The CDR3 region has the DNA TGTGCCAGCAGTCTAACACAGGGAACGGTCTCAGCCAAAAACATTCAGTACTTC. Encoded protein: CASSLTQGTVSAKNIQYF.

V is TRBV20-1 and J is TRBJ2-3; no clear D gene. The CDR3 length is 11 residues. The V end was cut by 3 bases, the J end by 3 bases, with 4 bases between. Germline values: CDR1 DFQATT, CDR2 SNEGSKA (reference sequence). The chain's CDR3 is CSARATDTQYF. The CDR3 DNA reads TGCAGTGCTAGGGCAACAGATACGCAGTATTTT.

The rearrangement links TRBV18 to TRBJ1-2; D possibly corresponds to TRBD1 (6 bases). This CDR3 contains 15 residues. Germline assignment: CDR1 KGHSH and CDR2 LQKENI. V was cut by 5 bases and J by 4 bases, with 17 bases left in between. Here the CDR3 DNA reads TGTGCCAGCTCATTGGCAGGGGCAACGGGCTATGGCTACACCTTC. It codes for CASSLAGATGYGYTF. Supplemented by reference TRBV18 and TRBJ1-2, the full variable domain reads NAGVMQNPRHLVRRRGQEARLRCSPMKGHSHVYWYRQLPEEGLKFMVYLQKENIIDESGMPKERFSAEFPKEGPSILRIQQVVRGDSAAYFCASSLAGATGYGYTFGSGTRLTVV.

The V call is TRBV5-4, the J call TRBJ2-6, with D maybe TRBD1 (7 bases). The germline V and J ends were trimmed by 5 bases and 2 bases, with 11 bases remaining between them. The CDR3 sequence is 15 residues long. Germline V gene data show CDR1 as SGHNT and CDR2 as YYREEE (reference sequence). The CDR3 here is CASSPGGTGANVLTF. The CDR3 DNA follows: TGTGCCAGCAGTCCAGGGGGGACTGGGGCCAACGTCCTGACTTTC.

This clone appeared once. The chain couples TRBV3-1 (or the pseudogene TRBV3-2) to TRBJ2-2; 7 bases are a match to TRBD2. The V and J ends lost 5 bases and 0 bases, in that order; junction bases with no gene match: 6. Germline loops: CDR1 LGHDT, CDR2 YNNKEL (reference sequence). The CDR3 sequence is 16 residues long. CDR3 nucleotides: TGTGCCAGCAGCGCTCGGGGGGACTCGAACACCGGGGAGCTGTTTTTT. Amino acids: CASSARGDSNTGELFF.